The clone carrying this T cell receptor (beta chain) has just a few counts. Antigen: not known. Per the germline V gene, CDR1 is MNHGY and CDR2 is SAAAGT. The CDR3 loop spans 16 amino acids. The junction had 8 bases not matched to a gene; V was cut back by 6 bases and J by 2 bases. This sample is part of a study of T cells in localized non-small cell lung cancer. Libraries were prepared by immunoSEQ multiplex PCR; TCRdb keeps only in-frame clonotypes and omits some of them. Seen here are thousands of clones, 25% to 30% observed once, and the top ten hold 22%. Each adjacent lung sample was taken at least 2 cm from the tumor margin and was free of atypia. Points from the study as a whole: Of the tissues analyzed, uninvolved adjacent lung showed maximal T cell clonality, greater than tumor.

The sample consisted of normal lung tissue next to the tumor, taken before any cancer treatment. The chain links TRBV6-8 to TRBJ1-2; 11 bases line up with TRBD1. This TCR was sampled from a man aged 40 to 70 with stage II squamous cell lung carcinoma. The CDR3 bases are TGTGCCAGCAGGGGGACAGGGGGAGATTTGAACTATGGCTACACCTTC. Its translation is CASRGTGGDLNYGYTF.